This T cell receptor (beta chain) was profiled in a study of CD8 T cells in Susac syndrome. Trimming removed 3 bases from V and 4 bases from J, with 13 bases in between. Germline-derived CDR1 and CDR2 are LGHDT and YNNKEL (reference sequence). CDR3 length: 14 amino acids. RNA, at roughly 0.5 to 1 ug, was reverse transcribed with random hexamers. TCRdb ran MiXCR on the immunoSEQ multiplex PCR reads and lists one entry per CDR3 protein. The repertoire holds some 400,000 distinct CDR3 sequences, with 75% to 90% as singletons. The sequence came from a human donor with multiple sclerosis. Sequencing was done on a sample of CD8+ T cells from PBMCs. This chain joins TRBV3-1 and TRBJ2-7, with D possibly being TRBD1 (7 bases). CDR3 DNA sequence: TGTGCCAGCAGCCACACGACAGGGACTTACGAGCAGTACTTC. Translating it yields CASSHTTGTYEQYF.